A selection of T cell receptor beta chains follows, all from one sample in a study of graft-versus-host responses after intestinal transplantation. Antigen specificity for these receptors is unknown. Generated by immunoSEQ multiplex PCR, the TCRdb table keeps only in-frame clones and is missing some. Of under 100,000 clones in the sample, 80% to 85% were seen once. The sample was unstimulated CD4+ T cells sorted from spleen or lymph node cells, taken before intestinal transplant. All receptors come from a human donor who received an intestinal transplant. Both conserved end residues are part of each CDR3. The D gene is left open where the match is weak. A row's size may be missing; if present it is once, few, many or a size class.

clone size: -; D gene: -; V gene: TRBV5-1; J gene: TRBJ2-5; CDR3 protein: CASSLRGRRFQETQYF; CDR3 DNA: TGCGCCAGCAGCTTACGGGGAAGGAGGTTCCAAGAGACCCAGTACTTC
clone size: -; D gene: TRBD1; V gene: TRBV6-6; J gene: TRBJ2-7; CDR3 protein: CASSYSAGGYEQYF; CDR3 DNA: TGTGCCAGCAGTTACTCGGCAGGGGGCTACGAGCAGTACTTC
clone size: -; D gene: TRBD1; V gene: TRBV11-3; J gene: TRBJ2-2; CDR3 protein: CASSLRQGGTGELFF; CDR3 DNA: TGTGCCAGCAGCCTACGACAGGGGGGCACCGGGGAGCTGTTTTTT
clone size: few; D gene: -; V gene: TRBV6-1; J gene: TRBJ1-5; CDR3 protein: CATSWGGNQPQHF; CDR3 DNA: TGTGCCACTTCGTGGGGGGGCAATCAGCCCCAGCATTTT
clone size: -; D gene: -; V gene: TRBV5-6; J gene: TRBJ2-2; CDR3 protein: CASSLWAGNTGELFF; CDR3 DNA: TGTGCCAGCAGCTTGTGGGCCGGTAACACCGGGGAGCTGTTTTTT
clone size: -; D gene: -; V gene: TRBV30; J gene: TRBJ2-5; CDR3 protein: CAWSVSGGIQETQYF; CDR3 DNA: TGTGCCTGGAGTGTATCTGGGGGCATCCAAGAGACCCAGTACTTC
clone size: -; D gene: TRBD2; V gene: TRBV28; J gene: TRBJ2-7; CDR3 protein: CASSLGGGVFYEQYF; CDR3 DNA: TGTGCCAGCAGCCTCGGGGGGGGCGTATTCTACGAGCAGTACTTC
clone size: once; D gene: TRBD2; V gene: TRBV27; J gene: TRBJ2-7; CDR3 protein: CASRKAGGPYEQYF; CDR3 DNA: TGTGCCAGCAGAAAGGCGGGAGGGCCCTACGAGCAGTACTTC
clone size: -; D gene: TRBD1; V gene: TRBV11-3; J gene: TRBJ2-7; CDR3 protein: CASSLRTGEASEQYF; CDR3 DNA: TGTGCCAGCAGCCTAAGGACAGGGGAAGCGTCCGAGCAGTACTTC
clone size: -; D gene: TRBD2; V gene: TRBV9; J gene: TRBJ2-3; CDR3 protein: CASSLGLAGGGGDTDTQYF; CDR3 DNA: TGTGCCAGCAGCCTTGGACTAGCGGGGGGCGGAGGGGACACAGATACGCAGTATTTT
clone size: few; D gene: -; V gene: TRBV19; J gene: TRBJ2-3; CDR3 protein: CASSNGGLTDTQYF; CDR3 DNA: TGTGCCAGTAGTAATGGAGGTCTGACAGATACGCAGTATTTT
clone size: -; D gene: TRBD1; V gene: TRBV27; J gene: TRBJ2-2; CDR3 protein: CASSRMGTVLTNTGELFF; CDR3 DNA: TGTGCCAGCAGCCGAATGGGGACAGTCCTTACGAACACCGGGGAGCTGTTTTTT
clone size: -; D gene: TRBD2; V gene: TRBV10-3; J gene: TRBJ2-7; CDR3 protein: CATVAGGWTYEQYF; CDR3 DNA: TGTGCCACCGTAGCGGGGGGCTGGACCTACGAGCAGTACTTC
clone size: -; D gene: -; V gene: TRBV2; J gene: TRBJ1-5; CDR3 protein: CASSDEGLGQPQHF; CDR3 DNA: TGTGCCAGCAGTGATGAGGGTCTCGGTCAGCCCCAGCATTTT
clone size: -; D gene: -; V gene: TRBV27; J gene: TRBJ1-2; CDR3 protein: CASSLSAGGIGGRGYTF; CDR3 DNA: TGTGCCAGCAGTTTATCAGCGGGGGGGATAGGGGGTAGAGGCTACACCTTC
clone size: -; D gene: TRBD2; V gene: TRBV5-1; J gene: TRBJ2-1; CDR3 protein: CASSLVAGGQGEQFF; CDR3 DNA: TGCGCCAGCAGCTTGGTAGCGGGGGGGCAAGGTGAGCAGTTCTTC
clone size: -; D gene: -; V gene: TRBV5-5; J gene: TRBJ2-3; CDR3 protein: CASSFSRRGDTQYF; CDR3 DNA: TGTGCCAGCAGCTTCTCGCGGAGGGGAGATACGCAGTATTTT
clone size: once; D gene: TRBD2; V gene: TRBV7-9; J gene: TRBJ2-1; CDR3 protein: CASSPAGLAVYNEQFF; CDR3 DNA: TGTGCCAGCAGCCCAGCGGGACTAGCGGTTTACAATGAGCAGTTCTTC